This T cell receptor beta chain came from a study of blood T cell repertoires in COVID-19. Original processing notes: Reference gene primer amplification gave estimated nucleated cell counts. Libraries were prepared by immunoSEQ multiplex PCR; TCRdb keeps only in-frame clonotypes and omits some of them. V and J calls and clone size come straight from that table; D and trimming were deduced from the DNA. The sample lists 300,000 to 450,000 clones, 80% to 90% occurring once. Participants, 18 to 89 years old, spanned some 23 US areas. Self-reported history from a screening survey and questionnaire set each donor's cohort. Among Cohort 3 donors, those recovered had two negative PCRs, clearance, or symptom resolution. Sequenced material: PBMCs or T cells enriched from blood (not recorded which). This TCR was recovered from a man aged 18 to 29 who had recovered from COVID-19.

CDR3 amino acids: CASCRTSGLITYEQYF. The CDR3 DNA reads as TGTGCCAGCTGCAGGACTAGCGGGTTAATAACCTACGAGCAGTACTTC. The V call is TRBV13, the J call TRBJ2-7, with 11 bases that match TRBD2. CDR3 length: 16 amino acids. Losses at the gene ends were 8 bases for V and 2 bases for J; bases not matched to a gene: 11. CDR1 is PRHDT and CDR2 is FYEKMQ in the germline V gene (reference sequence).